A selection of T cell receptor beta chains follows, all from one sample in a study of blood T cell repertoires in COVID-19. Assay: immunoSEQ multiplex PCR; the TCRdb copy retains only in-frame clones and omits some. The repertoire includes approximately 360,000 clones, approximately 88% of them detected once, and around 1.2% sits in the top ten. Source material: peripheral blood. These receptors came from a man aged 40-49 years with acute or convalescent COVID-19. Both conserved end residues are part of each CDR3. A D gene is named only where the DNA matches it firmly. Clone size is stated in some rows and not others, as once, few, many or a class when expanded.

j_gene: TRBJ1-2; abundance: .; v_gene: TRBV19; d_gene: TRBD1; CDR3aa: CASSISLQGAYPYGYTF; CDR3nt: TGTGCCAGTAGTATCAGTCTACAGGGGGCGTATCCCTATGGCTACACCTTC
j_gene: TRBJ2-5; abundance: .; v_gene: TRBV28; d_gene: .; CDR3aa: CASTSGDIPIETQYF; CDR3nt: TGTGCCAGCACCTCTGGGGACATTCCAATAGAGACCCAGTACTTC
j_gene: TRBJ1-1; abundance: .; v_gene: TRBV27; d_gene: .; CDR3aa: CASSLFAGTEAFF; CDR3nt: TGTGCCAGCAGTTTATTTGCGGGGACTGAAGCTTTCTTT
j_gene: TRBJ1-5; abundance: .; v_gene: TRBV7-7; d_gene: .; CDR3aa: CASSLEVRRGWGQPQHF; CDR3nt: TGTGCTAGCAGCTTAGAAGTACGGCGGGGTTGGGGTCAGCCCCAGCATTTT
j_gene: TRBJ1-1; abundance: .; v_gene: TRBV7-2; d_gene: TRBD1; CDR3aa: CASRPRQGLNTEAFF; CDR3nt: TGTGCCAGCAGACCGCGACAGGGGTTGAACACTGAAGCTTTCTTT
j_gene: TRBJ2-1; abundance: once; v_gene: TRBV11-3; d_gene: .; CDR3aa: CASSLGRGGNNEQFF; CDR3nt: TGTGCCAGCAGCTTAGGACGGGGTGGTAACAATGAGCAGTTCTTC
j_gene: TRBJ2-3; abundance: .; v_gene: TRBV19; d_gene: .; CDR3aa: CASSWLRSDTQYF; CDR3nt: TGTGCCAGTAGTTGGCTCAGGTCGGATACGCAGTATTTT
j_gene: TRBJ2-1; abundance: .; v_gene: TRBV5-4; d_gene: .; CDR3aa: CASSLRTGNNEQFF; CDR3nt: TGTGCCAGCAGCTTGAGAACAGGGAACAATGAGCAGTTCTTC
j_gene: TRBJ1-1; abundance: few; v_gene: TRBV5-1; d_gene: .; CDR3aa: CASSLEGGFTEAFF; CDR3nt: TGCGCCAGCAGCTTGGAAGGGGGATTCACTGAAGCTTTCTTT
j_gene: TRBJ2-1; abundance: .; v_gene: TRBV2; d_gene: TRBD2; CDR3aa: CASSPSGRARQIEQFF; CDR3nt: TGTGCCAGCAGTCCTAGCGGGAGGGCCCGGCAAATCGAGCAGTTCTTC
j_gene: TRBJ1-6; abundance: .; v_gene: TRBV19; d_gene: TRBD1; CDR3aa: CASTGTGDSPLHF; CDR3nt: TGTGCCAGTACGGGGACAGGGGATTCACCCCTCCACTTT
j_gene: TRBJ2-3; abundance: .; v_gene: TRBV14; d_gene: TRBD2; CDR3aa: CASSHLTSRTDTQYF; CDR3nt: TGTGCCAGCAGCCACTTGACTAGCCGCACAGATACGCAGTATTTT
j_gene: TRBJ2-3; abundance: .; v_gene: TRBV7-3; d_gene: .; CDR3aa: CASSSGTYTDTQYF; CDR3nt: TGTGCCAGCAGCTCAGGGACATACACAGATACGCAGTATTTT
j_gene: TRBJ2-3; abundance: few; v_gene: TRBV19; d_gene: TRBD1; CDR3aa: CASSLAQGSWTDTQYF; CDR3nt: TGTGCCAGTAGTCTAGCACAGGGGAGTTGGACAGATACGCAGTATTTT
j_gene: TRBJ2-7; abundance: .; v_gene: TRBV4-1; d_gene: TRBD1; CDR3aa: CASSHAGTGPYEQYF; CDR3nt: TGCGCCAGCAGCCACGCCGGGACAGGACCCTACGAGCAGTACTTC
j_gene: TRBJ2-2; abundance: .; v_gene: TRBV7-3; d_gene: .; CDR3aa: CASSLAGARGTGELFF; CDR3nt: TGTGCCAGCAGCTTAGCGGGGGCGCGCGGAACCGGGGAGCTGTTTTTT
j_gene: TRBJ2-7; abundance: .; v_gene: TRBV28; d_gene: TRBD1; CDR3aa: CASSPRTGGSEQYF; CDR3nt: TGTGCCAGCAGTCCACGGACAGGGGGCAGCGAGCAGTACTTC
j_gene: TRBJ1-2; abundance: .; v_gene: TRBV6-6; d_gene: .; CDR3aa: CASRPYREANYGYTF; CDR3nt: TGTGCCAGCAGGCCATACAGGGAAGCTAACTATGGCTACACCTTC
j_gene: TRBJ2-1; abundance: .; v_gene: TRBV27; d_gene: .; CDR3aa: CASSLSVAGEEQFF; CDR3nt: TGTGCCAGCAGTTTATCGGTCGCCGGGGAGGAGCAGTTCTTC
j_gene: TRBJ2-7; abundance: many; v_gene: TRBV6-5; d_gene: TRBD2; CDR3aa: CATQGGGTSSYEQYF; CDR3nt: TGTGCCACCCAAGGCGGGGGAACGAGCTCCTACGAGCAGTACTTC
j_gene: TRBJ2-3; abundance: .; v_gene: TRBV5-4; d_gene: TRBD1; CDR3aa: CASSGQDTDTQYF; CDR3nt: TGTGCCAGCAGCGGACAGGATACAGATACGCAGTATTTT
j_gene: TRBJ1-2; abundance: .; v_gene: TRBV18; d_gene: .; CDR3aa: CASSPGQLNYGYTF; CDR3nt: TGTGCCAGCTCACCAGGACAGTTAAACTATGGCTACACCTTC
j_gene: TRBJ2-1; abundance: .; v_gene: TRBV7-3; d_gene: TRBD2; CDR3aa: CASSLGTSGEQFF; CDR3nt: TGTGCCAGCAGCTTAGGGACTAGCGGGGAGCAGTTCTTC
j_gene: TRBJ2-2; abundance: .; v_gene: TRBV6-4; d_gene: TRBD2; CDR3aa: CASKGLAGEGGGELFF; CDR3nt: TGTGCCAGCAAAGGACTAGCGGGAGAAGGCGGCGGGGAGCTGTTTTTT
j_gene: TRBJ2-5; abundance: .; v_gene: TRBV2; d_gene: TRBD2; CDR3aa: CASSGSLAGEETQYF; CDR3nt: TGTGCCAGCAGTGGATCACTAGCGGGAGAAGAGACCCAGTACTTC
j_gene: TRBJ1-2; abundance: .; v_gene: TRBV5-1; d_gene: TRBD1; CDR3aa: CASSSHLAGTGDGGYTF; CDR3nt: TGCGCCAGCAGCTCCCATTTGGCGGGGACAGGGGACGGAGGCTACACCTTC
j_gene: TRBJ1-5; abundance: .; v_gene: TRBV2; d_gene: .; CDR3aa: CASSTRAFWPQHF; CDR3nt: TGTGCCAGCAGTACGCGGGCCTTTTGGCCCCAGCATTTT
j_gene: TRBJ1-5; abundance: .; v_gene: TRBV15; d_gene: .; CDR3aa: CATSRVPPAEGNQPQHF; CDR3nt: TGTGCCACCAGCAGAGTCCCCCCGGCCGAGGGCAATCAGCCCCAGCATTTT
j_gene: TRBJ1-1; abundance: .; v_gene: TRBV7-3; d_gene: .; CDR3aa: CASSLAAGPNTEAFF; CDR3nt: TGTGCCAGCAGCTTAGCGGCAGGGCCGAACACTGAAGCTTTCTTT
j_gene: TRBJ2-3; abundance: .; v_gene: TRBV2; d_gene: .; CDR3aa: CASSDRGEILAPDTQYF; CDR3nt: TGTGCCAGCAGTGACCGGGGAGAGATATTGGCCCCAGATACGCAGTATTTT
j_gene: TRBJ2-1; abundance: .; v_gene: TRBV18; d_gene: TRBD1; CDR3aa: CASSRTGSHSSYNEQFF; CDR3nt: TGTGCCAGCTCACGGACAGGGAGCCACAGCTCCTACAATGAGCAGTTCTTC
j_gene: TRBJ2-7; abundance: .; v_gene: TRBV27; d_gene: .; CDR3aa: CASSLLFQGLGNEQYF; CDR3nt: TGTGCCAGCAGTTTATTATTCCAGGGATTAGGCAACGAGCAGTACTTC
j_gene: TRBJ2-1; abundance: .; v_gene: TRBV4-3; d_gene: TRBD2; CDR3aa: CASSQDHLAGGRSEQFF; CDR3nt: TGCGCCAGCAGCCAAGATCACCTAGCGGGGGGGCGTAGTGAGCAGTTCTTC
j_gene: TRBJ1-2; abundance: .; v_gene: TRBV5-1; d_gene: .; CDR3aa: CASSFRQADLYGYTF; CDR3nt: TGCGCCAGCAGCTTTCGACAGGCCGATCTCTATGGCTACACCTTC
j_gene: TRBJ1-2; abundance: .; v_gene: TRBV19; d_gene: .; CDR3aa: CASSPRQNLYGYTF; CDR3nt: TGTGCCAGTAGTCCTCGACAGAACCTCTATGGCTACACCTTC
j_gene: TRBJ1-2; abundance: few; v_gene: TRBV9; d_gene: TRBD1; CDR3aa: CASSPFPQGVVNGYTF; CDR3nt: TGTGCCAGCAGCCCCTTCCCCCAGGGGGTGGTGAATGGCTACACCTTC
j_gene: TRBJ1-3; abundance: .; v_gene: TRBV28; d_gene: .; CDR3aa: CASRGGLYSTIYF; CDR3nt: TGTGCCAGCAGGGGAGGGCTCTATAGCACCATATATTTT
j_gene: TRBJ2-7; abundance: .; v_gene: TRBV29-1; d_gene: .; CDR3aa: CSVEDQTGRPYEQYF; CDR3nt: TGCAGCGTTGAAGATCAGACAGGCAGGCCATACGAGCAGTACTTC
j_gene: TRBJ1-2; abundance: .; v_gene: TRBV7-3; d_gene: .; CDR3aa: CASSSGFRYGYTF; CDR3nt: TGTGCCAGCAGTTCAGGGTTCCGCTATGGCTACACCTTC
j_gene: TRBJ2-7; abundance: .; v_gene: TRBV9; d_gene: TRBD1; CDR3aa: CASSADRGPYEQYF; CDR3nt: TGTGCCAGCAGCGCCGACAGGGGACCTTACGAGCAGTACTTC
j_gene: TRBJ2-3; abundance: .; v_gene: TRBV4-2; d_gene: .; CDR3aa: CASSQDWGSTDTQYF; CDR3nt: TGTGCCAGCAGCCAAGATTGGGGCAGCACAGATACGCAGTATTTT
j_gene: TRBJ1-1; abundance: .; v_gene: TRBV29-1; d_gene: .; CDR3aa: CSVEWRKMNTEAFF; CDR3nt: TGCAGCGTTGAGTGGCGGAAAATGAACACTGAAGCTTTCTTT
j_gene: TRBJ2-5; abundance: .; v_gene: TRBV7-8; d_gene: TRBD2; CDR3aa: CASSPLSRSGRERIKTQYF; CDR3nt: TGTGCCAGCAGCCCCCTCTCCCGGAGCGGGAGGGAACGTATAAAGACCCAGTACTTC
j_gene: TRBJ2-1; abundance: once; v_gene: TRBV19; d_gene: .; CDR3aa: CASSIASSYNEQFF; CDR3nt: TGTGCCAGTAGTATCGCGAGCTCCTACAATGAGCAGTTCTTC
j_gene: TRBJ1-4; abundance: .; v_gene: TRBV5-4; d_gene: TRBD1; CDR3aa: CASSWDRGVEKLFF; CDR3nt: TGTGCCAGCAGCTGGGACAGGGGAGTTGAAAAACTGTTTTTT
j_gene: TRBJ2-7; abundance: many; v_gene: TRBV4-2; d_gene: .; CDR3aa: CASSQDQGEQYF; CDR3nt: TGTGCCAGCAGCCAAGATCAGGGCGAGCAGTACTTC
j_gene: TRBJ1-6; abundance: .; v_gene: TRBV7-2; d_gene: TRBD1; CDR3aa: CASSLFQDHRGISPLHF; CDR3nt: TGTGCCAGCAGCTTATTCCAGGACCACAGGGGGATCTCACCCCTCCACTTT
j_gene: TRBJ1-1; abundance: once; v_gene: TRBV7-2; d_gene: .; CDR3aa: CASSLARLGMNTEAFF; CDR3nt: TGTGCCAGCAGCTTAGCGCGTCTAGGAATGAACACTGAAGCTTTCTTT
j_gene: TRBJ2-5; abundance: .; v_gene: TRBV3-1/TRBV3-2; d_gene: TRBD2; CDR3aa: CASSHYRAGESSETQYF; CDR3nt: TGTGCCAGCAGCCATTATAGGGCGGGAGAATCATCGGAGACCCAGTACTTC
j_gene: TRBJ2-1; abundance: .; v_gene: TRBV5-4; d_gene: .; CDR3aa: CASSSRDSSYNEQFF; CDR3nt: TGTGCCAGCAGCTCCCGGGACTCCTCCTACAATGAGCAGTTCTTC
j_gene: TRBJ2-3; abundance: many; v_gene: TRBV5-1; d_gene: TRBD1; CDR3aa: CASSGTDRAFPYTDTQYF; CDR3nt: TGCGCCAGCAGCGGTACGGACAGGGCTTTCCCTTACACAGATACGCAGTATTTT
j_gene: TRBJ2-3; abundance: .; v_gene: TRBV13; d_gene: .; CDR3aa: CASSLAGKFTDTQYF; CDR3nt: TGTGCCAGCAGCTTGGCAGGGAAATTCACAGATACGCAGTATTTT
j_gene: TRBJ2-3; abundance: .; v_gene: TRBV21-1; d_gene: .; CDR3aa: CASSKVWNTRGLDTQYF; CDR3nt: TGTGCCAGCAGCAAAGTTTGGAATACCCGCGGTTTGGATACGCAGTATTTT
j_gene: TRBJ1-5; abundance: .; v_gene: TRBV19; d_gene: TRBD1; CDR3aa: CASPDRARERNQPQHF; CDR3nt: TGTGCCAGTCCGGACAGGGCACGGGAACGCAATCAGCCCCAGCATTTT